This is a list of T cell receptor beta chains from one sample in a study of vaccination and CD4 T cells after COVID-19. No antigen has been identified for these receptors. TCRdb reprocessed the PCR reads via MiXCR and lists one record per CDR3 protein. The data contain approximately 7,700 distinct CDR3 sequences, approximately 60% of them singletons. Sequenced input: CD4+ T cells from blood, cultured in vitro. These receptors originate from a human donor who had recovered from COVID-19. Both conserved end residues are part of each CDR3. Fields, in order: V gene, J gene, clone size, CDR3 protein. Rows may omit the clone size; those that give it use once, few, many or a size class.

TRBV11-2,TRBJ2-7,-,CASSPRTSGRPEGF
TRBV20-1,TRBJ2-3,few,CSARDLGGRGNTQYF
TRBV11-1,TRBJ2-7,once,CASSGTVSYEQYF
TRBV20-1,TRBJ2-7,-,CSAIYRAQGPYEQYF
TRBV20-1,TRBJ2-1,-,CSASGTRRQFF
TRBV15,TRBJ1-4,-,CATSWGVNEKLFF
TRBV20-1,TRBJ2-1,once,CSARGVGLAGVNEQFF
TRBV20-1,TRBJ1-2,-,CSATPGQASYGYTF
TRBV29-1,TRBJ1-1,once,CSVTRDSVVAFF
TRBV2,TRBJ1-1,-,CASSGTPGLGEAFF
TRBV30,TRBJ2-5,-,CAWSVWATQETQYF
TRBV20-1,TRBJ1-2,-,CSAFTGGLGYGYTF
TRBV20-1,TRBJ2-5,-,CSAHNRETQYF
TRBV6-1,TRBJ1-1,-,CASSVRDASNTEAFF
TRBV15,TRBJ2-7,-,CATSRGGQGYEQYF
TRBV7-9,TRBJ1-6,-,CASSFRDRLPLHF
TRBV14,TRBJ1-6,-,CASSQDSGGYSPLHF
TRBV6-1,TRBJ1-2,-,CASSPRQANYGYTF
TRBV10-3,TRBJ2-5,-,CAISESKVGETQYF
TRBV2,TRBJ2-7,-,CASNGPIYEQYF
TRBV24-1,TRBJ1-2,-,CATSDAARVGGYTF
TRBV20-1,TRBJ1-5,few,CSANRDSNQPQHF
TRBV15,TRBJ2-1,-,CATSSGGGYNEQFF
TRBV29-1,TRBJ1-2,few,CSVEDRTSYGYTF
TRBV20-1,TRBJ1-1,few,CSASHQGSGTEAFF
TRBV19,TRBJ2-2,-,CASSISAYSTGELFF
TRBV15,TRBJ1-2,-,CATSRDRDRTGYTF
TRBV6-1,TRBJ2-7,-,CASSPLFGSSYEQYF
TRBV19,TRBJ1-2,-,CASSIGTVPSYTF
TRBV6-1,TRBJ1-1,-,CASSTYRGNTEAFF
TRBV7-2,TRBJ2-7,-,CASTYGQGYYEQYF
TRBV20-1,TRBJ2-5,-,CSARNRDRGGETQYF
TRBV11-2,TRBJ1-1,-,CASSLDPLKAGRLNTEAFF
TRBV7-2,TRBJ2-7,-,CASSPNPSSGSAYEQYF
TRBV7-2,TRBJ2-7,once,CASSLGWGRAGHEQYF
TRBV20-1,TRBJ2-1,-,CSARKASGGDEQFF
TRBV7-2,TRBJ2-5,-,CASRESGETQYF
TRBV24-1,TRBJ2-1,-,CATSGLGGTSGALGNEQFF
TRBV20-1,TRBJ1-2,-,CSASKPRDFGYGYTF
TRBV4-2,TRBJ2-2,-,CASSRTDRGNGELFF
TRBV5-4,TRBJ1-2,few,CASSPRTGRDYGYTF
TRBV7-9,TRBJ2-5,-,CASSILAGTLAAQYF
TRBV7-2,TRBJ2-7,-,CASSMGLAGENEQYF
TRBV7-2,TRBJ2-7,-,CASSLSGGAYEQYF
TRBV7-3,TRBJ1-1,-,CASSLVPNTEAFF
TRBV20-1,TRBJ2-3,few,CSASGNPSTDTQYF
TRBV10-3,TRBJ2-6,-,CAISEWGRGAGANVLTF
TRBV11-3,TRBJ2-5,large,CASSLASGRAFVTQYF
TRBV5-1,TRBJ2-5,few,CASSLTQGVPETQYF
TRBV11-2,TRBJ2-7,few,CASSLRTGSYEQYF
TRBV19,TRBJ1-5,few,CASNPNGGNQPQHF
TRBV6-1,TRBJ2-3,few,CASGGTGTYTDTQYF
TRBV6-1,TRBJ1-2,few,CASSEASWVFGYTF
TRBV20-1,TRBJ1-6,-,CSARDPGSTALNSPLHF
TRBV11-3,TRBJ1-2,-,CASSPDRNYGYTF
TRBV28,TRBJ2-4,medium-sized,CASSLGRAQYF
TRBV5-4,TRBJ1-1,-,CASTPPGTENTEAFF
TRBV11-2,TRBJ2-5,-,CASSPTGLALETQYF